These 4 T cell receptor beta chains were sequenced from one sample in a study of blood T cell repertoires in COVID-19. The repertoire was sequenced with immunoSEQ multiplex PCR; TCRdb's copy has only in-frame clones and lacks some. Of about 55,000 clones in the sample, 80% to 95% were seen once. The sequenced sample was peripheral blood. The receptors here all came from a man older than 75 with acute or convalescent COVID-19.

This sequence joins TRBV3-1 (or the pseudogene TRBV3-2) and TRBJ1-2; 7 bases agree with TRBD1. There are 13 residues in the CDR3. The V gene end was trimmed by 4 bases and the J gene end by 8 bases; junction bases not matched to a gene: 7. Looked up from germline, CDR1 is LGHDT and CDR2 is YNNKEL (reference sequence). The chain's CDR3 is CASSPDRAAGYTF. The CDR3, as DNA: TGTGCCAGCAGCCCTGACAGGGCGGCAGGCTACACCTTC.

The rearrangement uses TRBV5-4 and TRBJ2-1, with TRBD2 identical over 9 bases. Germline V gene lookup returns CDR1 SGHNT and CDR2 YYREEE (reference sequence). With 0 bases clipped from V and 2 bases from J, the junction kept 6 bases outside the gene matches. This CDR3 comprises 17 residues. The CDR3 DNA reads TGTGCCAGCAGCTTGGCCAAGACTAGCGGAGCCTACAATGAGCAGTTCTTC. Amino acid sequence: CASSLAKTSGAYNEQFF. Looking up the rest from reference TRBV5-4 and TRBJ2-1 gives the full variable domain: ETGVTQSPTHLIKTRGQQVTLRCSSQSGHNTVSWYQQALGQGPQFIFQYYREEENGRGNFPPRFSGLQFPNYSSELNVNALELDDSALYLCASSLAKTSGAYNEQFFGPGTRLTVL.

In DNA, the CDR3 is TGTGCCAGTAGTCCCCTCGGACAGGGTAACTATGGCTACACCTTC. It is translated as CASSPLGQGNYGYTF. The V call is TRBV19, the J call TRBJ1-2; 8 positions match TRBD1. The germline CDR1 and CDR2 sequences are LNHDA and SQIVND (reference sequence). The CDR3 runs 15 residues. The ends lost 5 bases at V and 1 base at J; junction bases unmatched: 6.

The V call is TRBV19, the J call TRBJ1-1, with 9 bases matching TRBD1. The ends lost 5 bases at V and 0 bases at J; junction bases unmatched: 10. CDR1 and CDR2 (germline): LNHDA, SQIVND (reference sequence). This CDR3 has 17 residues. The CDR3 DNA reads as TGTGCCAGTAGTCACGAATCCGGGACAGGGATGAACACTGAAGCTTTCTTT. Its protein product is CASSHESGTGMNTEAFF. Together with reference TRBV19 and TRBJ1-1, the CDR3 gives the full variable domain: DGGITQSPKYLFRKEGQNVTLSCEQNLNHDAMYWYRQDPGQGLRLIYYSQIVNDFQKGDIAEGYSVSREKKESFPLTVTSAQKNPTAFYLCASSHESGTGMNTEAFFGQGTRLTVV.